The TCR beta chain under discussion was sequenced for a study of T cell responses to AZD1222 COVID-19 vaccine. In regard to this clone: Its matching antigen is unknown.

Using immunoSEQ multiplex PCR, the repertoire was profiled, and TCRdb retains in-frame clones only, with some absent. The table lists 100,000 to 150,000 clones, roughly 88% of them singletons. CDR1 and CDR2 (germline): SGHTA, FQGNSA. V dropped 5 bases and J dropped 4; count of bases not matched to a gene: 12. This CDR3 contains 17 residues. Study observations and caveats: Donors were largely white British and mainly female; clonal diversity was possibly underestimated. CD4 TCRs associated with vaccination spanned spike, dominating at 160-218 and 743-854. Increased Spike-specific TCR breadth and depth were observed after two AZD1222 doses.

This chain uses TRBV7-2 with TRBJ2-1, with 9 nucleotides matching TRBD2. Material: peripheral blood, obtained on day 0 of AZD1222 vaccination. The sequence came from an adult in good health. CDR3 residues: CASSLYVGLAGYNEQFF. The CDR3 bases are TGTGCCAGCAGCCTCTACGTTGGGCTAGCGGGATACAATGAGCAGTTCTTC.